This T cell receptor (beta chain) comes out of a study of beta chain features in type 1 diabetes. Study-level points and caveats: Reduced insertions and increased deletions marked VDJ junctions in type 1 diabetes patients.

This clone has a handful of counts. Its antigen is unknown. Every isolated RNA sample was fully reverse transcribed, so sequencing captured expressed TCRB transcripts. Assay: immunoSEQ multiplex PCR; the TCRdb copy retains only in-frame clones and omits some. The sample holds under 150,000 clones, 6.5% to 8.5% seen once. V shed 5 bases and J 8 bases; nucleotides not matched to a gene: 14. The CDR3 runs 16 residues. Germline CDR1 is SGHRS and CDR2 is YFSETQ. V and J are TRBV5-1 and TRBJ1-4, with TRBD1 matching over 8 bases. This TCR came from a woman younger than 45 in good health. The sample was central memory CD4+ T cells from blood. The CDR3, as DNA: TGCGCCAGCAGTGTAACGCCCGGGACAGGTTACGAAAAACTGTTTTTT. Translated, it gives CASSVTPGTGYEKLFF.